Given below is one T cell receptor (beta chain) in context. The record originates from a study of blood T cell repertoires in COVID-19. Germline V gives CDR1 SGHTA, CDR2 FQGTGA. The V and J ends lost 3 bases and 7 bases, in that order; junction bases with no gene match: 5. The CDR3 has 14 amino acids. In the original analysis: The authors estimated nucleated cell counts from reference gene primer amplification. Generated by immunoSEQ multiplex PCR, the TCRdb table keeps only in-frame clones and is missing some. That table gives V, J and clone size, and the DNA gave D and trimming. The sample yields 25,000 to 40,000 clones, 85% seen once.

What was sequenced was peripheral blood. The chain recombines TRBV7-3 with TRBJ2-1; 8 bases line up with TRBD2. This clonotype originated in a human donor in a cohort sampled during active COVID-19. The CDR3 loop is CASSFGLAPNEQFF. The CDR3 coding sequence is TGTGCCAGCAGCTTCGGACTAGCTCCGAATGAGCAGTTCTTC.